A single sample is the source of the 16 T cell receptor beta chains below, sequenced in a study of blood T cell repertoires in COVID-19 (dated by TCRdb to 2018 to 2020). The library was obtained by the immunoSEQ multiplex PCR assay. Drawn from immuneACCESS, this table holds only the in-frame rearrangements with V and J called that TCRdb kept. Clones are partly lost; checked studies trace under half to an unresolved V gene and leave the rest unexplained. The table for this sample lists tens of thousands of clones; 88% of them were counted only once. The ten most abundant clones make up approximately 3.3% of the sample. Material for sequencing was peripheral blood. The origin of the receptors is a human donor in a cohort sampled during active COVID-19.

V is TRBV19 and J is TRBJ2-1, with a weak D call TRBD2 (6 bases). In germline, CDR1 is LNHDA, CDR2 SQIVND (reference sequence). Trimming shortened V by 3 bases and J by 6 bases, and 15 bases separated the two germline ends. This CDR3 is 15 amino acids long. The CDR3: CASSIGFGGFNEQFF. DNA of the CDR3: TGTGCCAGTAGTATTGGTTTCGGGGGATTCAATGAGCAGTTCTTC.

This chain links TRBV20-1 with TRBJ2-7; 10 positions match TRBD2. V dropped 3 bases and J dropped 1; count of bases not matched to a gene: 3. This CDR3 has 14 amino acids. In germline, CDR1 is DFQATT, CDR2 SNEGSKA (reference sequence). CDR3 amino acids: CSASPAGGSYEQYF. CDR3 coding DNA: TGCAGTGCTAGTCCAGCGGGAGGGTCCTACGAGCAGTACTTC.

The rearrangement links TRBV7-2 to TRBJ2-5; TRBD2 might be the D (5 bases). The CDR3 is made up of 15 amino acids. Germline V gene data show CDR1 as SGHTA and CDR2 as FQGNSA. V lost 3 bases, J lost 5 bases, and 16 bases lay in between. The CDR3 bases are TGTGCCAGCAGCTTCGGGGAGCGCGTCTGGGAGACCCAGTACTTC. It translates to CASSFGERVWETQYF.

This clone was picked up one time. The chain employs TRBV7-6 and TRBJ2-1, with 7 bases identical to TRBD2. V gave up 6 bases and J gave up 15 bases; unmatched junction bases: 8. The germline V gene has CDR1 SGHVS and CDR2 FNYEAQ. This CDR3 region has 11 residues. The CDR3 here is CASSSGLLMFF. CDR3 in DNA: TGTGCCAGCAGTTCGGGACTACTCATGTTCTTC.

This clone was observed a few times. The CDR3 loop reads CASSQDVNNQPQHF. As DNA, the CDR3 is TGCGCCAGCAGCCAAGATGTCAACAATCAGCCCCAGCATTTT. The chain combines TRBV4-3 with TRBJ1-5; no clear D gene. The germline gives CDR1 LGHNA, CDR2 YSLEER. V lost 0 bases, J lost 3 bases, and 6 bases lay in between. CDR3 length equals 14 residues.

The chain has TRBV4-3 and TRBJ2-7, with a possible D match to TRBD1 (5 bases). Germline CDR1 is LGHNA and CDR2 is YSLEER. V lost 0 bases and J lost 4, with 10 bases in between. This CDR3 region has 14 residues. CDR3 sequence: CASSQEQTVYEQYF. Here the CDR3 DNA reads TGCGCCAGCAGCCAAGAGCAGACAGTATACGAGCAGTACTTC.

This chain uses TRBV6-5 with TRBJ1-4; D is unresolved. The CDR3 is 13 amino acids. V shed 6 bases and J shed 7 bases, with 12 bases lying between them. Looked up from germline, CDR1 is MNHEY and CDR2 is SVGAGI. This chain's CDR3 is CASRRLQREKLFF. In DNA form, the CDR3 reads TGTGCCAGCAGGCGGCTCCAACGTGAAAAACTGTTTTTT.

The chain combines TRBV28 with TRBJ2-7, with TRBD2 matching 7 bases. The CDR3 length is 15 residues. Germline assignment: CDR1 MDHEN and CDR2 SYDVKM. The trim removed 7 bases at V and 2 bases at J, leaving 11 bases unmatched. The CDR3 nucleotides are TGTGCCAGCACCGCCGGGGGGACGGAACCCTACGAGCAGTACTTC. Residues: CASTAGGTEPYEQYF.

The sample holds a few counts of this clone. The V gene is TRBV7-9, the J gene TRBJ1-2; a possible D gene is TRBD1 (6 bases). Trimming stripped 6 bases from V and 4 bases from J, with 18 bases between. Germline V CDR1 and CDR2: SEHNR, FQNEAQ (reference sequence). The CDR3 length is 15 residues. CDR3 in DNA: TGTGCCAGCAGTCCAACAGGGTTGCCCCTCTATGGCTACACCTTC. This codes for CASSPTGLPLYGYTF.

A word on this clone: This CDR3 is also generated by other DNA sequences in the sample. This chain uses TRBV13 with TRBJ1-2; 7 positions agree with TRBD1. Germline V CDR1 and CDR2: PRHDT, FYEKMQ (reference sequence). The CDR3 runs 14 residues. After removal of 0 bases from V and 6 bases from J, the junction contained 4 bases not matched to a gene. CDR3 amino acids: CASSLGRGQDGYTF. CDR3 DNA: TGTGCCAGCAGCTTAGGAAGGGGGCAGGATGGCTACACCTTC.

The rearrangement links TRBV6-6 to TRBJ2-1, with 10 bases matching TRBD2. Germline CDR1 reads MNHNY; CDR2 reads SVGAGI (reference sequence). Trimming cost V 2 bases and J 12 bases; bases outside gene matches: 4. This CDR3 is 13 amino acids long. As DNA, the CDR3 is TGTGCCAGCAGTTACCTAGCGGGAGTAAGGCAGTTCTTC. It translates to CASSYLAGVRQFF.

V usage is TRBV6-5 and J usage is TRBJ2-1, with TRBD1 matching over 9 bases. V trimming: 2 bases; J trimming: 6 bases; junction bases outside the gene matches: 5. This CDR3 comprises 15 residues. The germline V gene encodes CDR1 MNHEY and CDR2 SVGAGI. Here the CDR3 reads CASSYRATGGNEQFF. The DNA of the CDR3 is TGTGCCAGCAGTTACCGTGCGACAGGGGGCAATGAGCAGTTCTTC.

The J gene is TRBJ2-7, the V gene TRBV11-2, with 8 bases matching TRBD1. This CDR3 region has 15 residues. Germline assignment: CDR1 SGHAT and CDR2 FQNNGV. V lost 2 bases and J lost 1; bases outside the gene matches: 4. The CDR3 region has the DNA TGTGCCAGCAGCTTAATCCAGGGGGCTTCCTACGAGCAGTACTTC. Protein product: CASSLIQGASYEQYF.

This rearrangement joins TRBV5-1 to TRBJ1-3; D might be TRBD1 (6 bases). Germline CDR1 and CDR2: SGHRS and YFSETQ. There are 17 residues in the CDR3. V gave up 0 bases and J gave up 3 bases, with 16 bases separating them. The CDR3 coding sequence is TGCGCCAGCAGCTTGGATGCAGGGGTCATATATGGAAACACCATATATTTT. It is translated as CASSLDAGVIYGNTIYF.

The chain has TRBV4-2 and TRBJ1-2, with 7 nucleotides matching TRBD1. CDR1 LGHNA and CDR2 YNFKEQ come from the germline V gene. The CDR3 consists of 16 residues. The V and J ends lost 3 bases and 3 bases, in that order; junction bases with no gene match: 10. DNA for the CDR3: TGTGCCAGCAGCCAGACGGACAGGAAAGGCGACTATGGCTACACCTTC. The encoded protein is CASSQTDRKGDYGYTF.

This clone was detected only once. The chain carries TRBV3-1 (or the pseudogene TRBV3-2) and TRBJ1-1; weak D call: TRBD1 (6 bases). Trimming took off 0 bases at V and 2 bases at J, with 25 bases between the two ends. This CDR3 has 20 residues. Germline-derived CDR1 and CDR2 are LGHDT and YNNKEL (reference sequence). CDR3 DNA: TGTGCCAGCAGCCAAGATAGGGTGGCGGCAGAAAGAGGGGGAAACACTGAAGCTTTCTTT. It yields the protein CASSQDRVAAERGGNTEAFF.